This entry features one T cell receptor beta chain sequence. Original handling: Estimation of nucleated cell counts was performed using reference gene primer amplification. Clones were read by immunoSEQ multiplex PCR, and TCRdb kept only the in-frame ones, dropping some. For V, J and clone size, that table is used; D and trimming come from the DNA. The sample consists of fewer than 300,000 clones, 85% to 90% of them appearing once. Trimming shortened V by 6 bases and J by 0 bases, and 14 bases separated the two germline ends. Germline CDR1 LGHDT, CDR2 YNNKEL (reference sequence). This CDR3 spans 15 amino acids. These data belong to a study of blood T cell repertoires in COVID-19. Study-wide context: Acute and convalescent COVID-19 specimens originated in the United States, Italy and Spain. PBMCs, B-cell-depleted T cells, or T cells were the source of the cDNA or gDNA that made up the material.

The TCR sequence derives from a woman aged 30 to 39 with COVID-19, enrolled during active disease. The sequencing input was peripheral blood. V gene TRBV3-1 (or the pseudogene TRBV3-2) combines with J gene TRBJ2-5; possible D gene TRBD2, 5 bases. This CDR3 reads CASRVKDSHQETQYF. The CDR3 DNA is TGTGCCAGCAGGGTAAAGGACTCTCACCAAGAGACCCAGTACTTC.